This record covers a single TCR beta chain. Antigen unknown. A read error may explain this, as a much larger clone is one base away. The data were obtained in a study of breast tumors, draining lymph nodes, adjacent tissues. Study-wide findings and caveats: Compared with lymph nodes, tumors were less diverse; compared with nontumor tissue, more. Most tumor T cells seemingly derive from lymph node, then expand in tumor.

V was cut by 9 bases and J by 5 bases, with 17 bases left in between. This CDR3 is built from 13 residues. Germline V lookup: CDR1 MNHEY, CDR2 SVGAGI. TCRdb redid the calling of the multiplex PCR reads with MiXCR, one entry per CDR3 protein. Here the sample spans a few hundred thousand distinct CDR3 sequences, 30% to 35% being singletons. Samples came from axillary lymph nodes draining the breast cancer. The rearrangement links TRBV6-5 to TRBJ2-7; tentative D call: TRBD1 (5 bases). The sequence came from a female donor with breast cancer. Some clones in this sample may be carry-over from other donors' samples. Sequenced sample: axillary lymph node tissue. The CDR3 nucleotides are TGTGCCAGGAGCCGTTCTTGGGGCAACGAGCAGTACTTC. Amino acid sequence: CARSRSWGNEQYF.